A single sample is the source of the 7 T cell receptor beta chains below, sequenced in a study of shared clonotypes between healthy human individuals. The repertoire was sequenced with immunoSEQ multiplex PCR; TCRdb's copy has only in-frame clones and lacks some. This sample has about 1.9 million clones, with just under 95% found just once. Naive CD8 cells lacked CD45RO, underwent positive selection for CCR7 and left out terminally differentiated effector memory CD45RA+ cells. The specimen was naive CD8+ T cells from PBMCs. The receptors shown here come from a young man in good health. Some clones in this sample may be carry-over from other donors' samples.

Comments on this clone: This specimen includes other DNA sequences encoding the same CDR3. The chain employs TRBV9 and TRBJ2-7; D is undetermined. V was cut by 0 bases and J by 2 bases, with 6 bases left in between. This CDR3 region has 13 residues. Germline CDR1 is SGDLS and CDR2 is YYNGEE. The CDR3 DNA is TGTGCCAGCAGCGTAGCTGATACCTACGAGCAGTACTTC. Protein product: CASSVADTYEQYF.

With regard to this clone: The same CDR3 arises from other DNA sequences in this sample as well. The chain links TRBV28 to TRBJ2-7; D not resolved. Trimming took 5 bases from V and 4 from J, leaving 3 bases between them. This CDR3 spans 10 amino acids. From germline, CDR1 is MDHEN and CDR2 SYDVKM. As DNA, the CDR3 is TGTGCCAGCAGTGTGTACGAGCAGTACTTC. Protein product: CASSVYEQYF.

The gene calls are TRBV5-1 and TRBJ1-4; no firm D call. The germline CDR1 and CDR2 sequences are SGHRS and YFSETQ. This CDR3 region has 15 residues. V dropped 4 bases and J dropped 0 bases, with 10 bases sitting between them. This CDR3 reads CASSPGISTNEKLFF. For the CDR3, the DNA is TGCGCCAGCAGCCCCGGGATATCAACTAATGAAAAACTGTTTTTT.

This clone was counted a single time. The V gene is TRBV5-3, the J gene TRBJ2-3, with 10 bases identical to TRBD2. TRBV5-3 is assigned to the ORF class and has an uncertain function. The CDR3 spans 16 residues. Trimming at V came to 4 bases and at J to 2 bases, leaving 7 bases not matched to a gene. The CDR3 sequence: CARSDPLAGATDTQYF. The CDR3 DNA reads as TGTGCCAGAAGCGATCCCCTAGCGGGGGCCACAGATACGCAGTATTTT.

In DNA form, the CDR3 reads TGTGCCAGCAGTCCATCGTCGGGACCCACCTCCTACGAGCAGTACTTC. Its protein is CASSPSSGPTSYEQYF. The chain combines TRBV27 with TRBJ2-7; D might be TRBD1 or TRBD2, each matching 5 bases. The V gene lost 5 bases and the J gene lost 0 bases, with 17 bases spanning the gap. Germline values: CDR1 MNHEY, CDR2 SMNVEV (reference sequence). The CDR3 length is 16 residues.

The rearrangement joins TRBV28 to TRBJ2-1, with TRBD2 matching 7 bases. The junction had 3 bases not matched to a gene; V was cut back by 6 bases and J by 4 bases. Germline values: CDR1 MDHEN, CDR2 SYDVKM. This CDR3 spans 13 amino acids. CDR3 sequence (DNA): TGTGCCAGCAGACGGGACTATTACAATGAGCAGTTCTTC. Residues: CASRRDYYNEQFF.

The chain uses TRBV11-3 and TRBJ2-2; D is ambiguous. Per the germline V gene, CDR1 is SGHNT and CDR2 is YENEEA. The CDR3 consists of 13 residues. Trimming removed 0 bases at V and 5 bases at J, with 4 bases between. In DNA, the CDR3 is TGTGCCAGCAGCTTAGATCGGACCGGGGAGCTGTTTTTT. Translated: CASSLDRTGELFF. The full variable domain, with the rest looked up from reference TRBV11-3 and TRBJ2-2, is EAGVVQSPRYKIIEKKQPVAFWCNPISGHNTLYWYLQNLGQGPELLIRYENEEAVDDSQLPKDRFSAERLKGVDSTLKIQPAELGDSAVYLCASSLDRTGELFFGEGSRLTVL.